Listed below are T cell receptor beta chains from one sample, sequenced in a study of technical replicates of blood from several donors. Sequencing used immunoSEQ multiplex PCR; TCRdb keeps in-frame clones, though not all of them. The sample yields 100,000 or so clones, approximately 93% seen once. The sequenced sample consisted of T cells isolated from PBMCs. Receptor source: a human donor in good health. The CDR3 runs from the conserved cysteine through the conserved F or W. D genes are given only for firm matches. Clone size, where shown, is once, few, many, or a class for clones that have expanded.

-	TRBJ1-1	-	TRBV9	CASSVSPGTEAFF	TGTGCCAGCAGCGTATCCCCGGGCACTGAAGCTTTCTTT
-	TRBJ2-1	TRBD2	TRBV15	CATSRDGLAGLHNEQFF	TGTGCCACCAGCAGAGACGGGTTAGCGGGATTACACAATGAGCAGTTCTTC
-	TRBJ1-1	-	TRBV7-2	CASSLGGVGTEAFF	TGTGCCAGCAGCTTAGGCGGGGTGGGCACTGAAGCTTTCTTT
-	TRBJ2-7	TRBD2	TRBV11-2	CASSPGLAYEQYF	TGTGCCAGCAGCCCGGGACTAGCCTACGAGCAGTACTTC
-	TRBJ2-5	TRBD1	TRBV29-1	CSARGQGKTQYF	TGCAGCGCCAGGGGACAGGGGAAGACCCAGTACTTC
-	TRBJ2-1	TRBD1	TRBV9	CASSRQGARSEQFF	TGTGCCAGCAGTAGACAGGGGGCAAGATCTGAGCAGTTCTTC
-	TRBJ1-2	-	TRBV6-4	CASSPSVLYGYTF	TGTGCCAGCAGCCCCTCTGTTCTCTATGGCTACACCTTC
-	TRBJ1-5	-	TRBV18	CASSPPFYQGKIQPQHF	TGTGCCAGCTCACCACCTTTTTACCAGGGGAAGATTCAGCCCCAGCATTTT
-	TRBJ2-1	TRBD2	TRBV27	CASSLTSGGVYNEQFF	TGTGCCAGCAGTTTAACTAGCGGGGGGGTATACAATGAGCAGTTCTTC
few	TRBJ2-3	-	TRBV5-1	CASSLGTDLGVTQYF	TGCGCCAGCAGCTTGGGGACTGACCTTGGGGTAACGCAGTATTTT
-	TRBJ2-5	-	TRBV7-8	CASSHVDFPLPGTQYF	TGTGCCAGCAGCCACGTGGACTTCCCCCTTCCAGGGACCCAGTACTTC
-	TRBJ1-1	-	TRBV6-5	CASSGSGIEAFF	TGTGCCAGCAGTGGATCAGGGATTGAAGCTTTCTTT
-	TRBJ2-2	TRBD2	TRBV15	CATSRITSDTGELFF	TGTGCCACCAGCAGGATAACTAGCGACACCGGGGAGCTGTTTTTT
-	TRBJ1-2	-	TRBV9	CASSVAPDYGYTF	TGTGCCAGCAGCGTGGCACCTGACTATGGCTACACCTTC
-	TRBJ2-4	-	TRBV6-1	CASSDPGWIF	TGTGCCAGCAGTGACCCAGGGTGGATCTTC
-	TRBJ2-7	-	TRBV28	CASRGQYEQYF	TGTGCCAGCAGAGGACAATACGAGCAGTACTTC
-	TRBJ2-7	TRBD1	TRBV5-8	CASRFRGTGSHEQYF	TGTGCCAGCAGGTTTAGGGGGACAGGGTCCCACGAGCAGTACTTC
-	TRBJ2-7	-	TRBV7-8	CASRQGASYEQYF	TGTGCCAGCAGACAAGGGGCCTCCTACGAGCAGTACTTC
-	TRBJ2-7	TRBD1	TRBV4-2	CASSQGQTGVYEQYF	TGTGCCAGCAGCCAAGGACAAACAGGGGTATACGAGCAGTACTTC
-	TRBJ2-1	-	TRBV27	CASSSLSGSSYNEQFF	TGTGCCAGCAGTTCCCTCAGCGGCAGCTCCTACAATGAGCAGTTCTTC
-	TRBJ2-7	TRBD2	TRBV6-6	CASSSGLAGASGKQYF	TGTGCCAGCAGTTCGGGACTAGCGGGCGCATCTGGCAAGCAGTACTTC
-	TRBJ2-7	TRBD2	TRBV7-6	CASSLGVREAEQYF	TGTGCCAGCAGCTTAGGAGTGCGGGAGGCCGAGCAGTACTTC
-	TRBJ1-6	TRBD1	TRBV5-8	CASSLEGASYNSPLHF	TGTGCCAGCAGCTTAGAGGGGGCCTCCTATAATTCACCCCTCCACTTT
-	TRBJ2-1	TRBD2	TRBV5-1	CASSLSSGGVVGNEQFF	TGCGCCAGCAGCCTTTCTAGCGGGGGGGTTGTGGGCAATGAGCAGTTCTTC
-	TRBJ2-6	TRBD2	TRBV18	CASSPTGTSGAGANVLTF	TGTGCCAGCTCACCGACCGGGACTAGCGGGGCTGGGGCCAACGTCCTGACTTTC
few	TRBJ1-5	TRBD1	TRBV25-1	CAAGAGGPCQPQHF	TGTGCGGCAGGGGCAGGGGGCCCGTGTCAGCCCCAGCATTTT
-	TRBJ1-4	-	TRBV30	CAWRAGDEKLFF	TGTGCCTGGAGGGCGGGGGATGAAAAACTGTTTTTT
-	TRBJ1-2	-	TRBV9	CASTRSTEILYGYTF	TGTGCCAGCACAAGATCTACAGAGATCCTCTATGGCTACACCTTC
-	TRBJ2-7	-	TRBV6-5	CASSYSVAAHYEQYF	TGTGCCAGCAGTTACTCGGTCGCGGCCCACTACGAGCAGTACTTC
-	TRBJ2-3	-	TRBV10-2	CASSPTGFYTDTQYF	TGCGCCAGCAGCCCAACAGGGTTTTATACAGATACGCAGTATTTT
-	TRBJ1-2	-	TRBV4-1	CASSQDQMGFSGYTF	TGCGCCAGCAGCCAAGATCAGATGGGTTTTAGCGGCTACACCTTC
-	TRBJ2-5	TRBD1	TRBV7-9	CASSAYRGYETQYF	TGTGCCAGCAGCGCATACAGGGGGTACGAGACCCAGTACTTC
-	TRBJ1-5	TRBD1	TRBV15	CATSRGQGSNQPQHF	TGTGCCACCAGCAGAGGACAGGGTAGCAATCAGCCCCAGCATTTT
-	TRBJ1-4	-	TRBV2	CASSARDYEKLFF	TGTGCCAGCAGTGCCCGGGACTACGAAAAACTGTTTTTT
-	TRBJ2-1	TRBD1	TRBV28	CAIRQGVVNEQFF	TGTGCCATCAGACAGGGGGTTGTCAATGAGCAGTTCTTC
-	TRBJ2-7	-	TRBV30	CAWNSPLQGYEQYF	TGTGCCTGGAACTCACCCTTACAGGGCTACGAGCAGTACTTC
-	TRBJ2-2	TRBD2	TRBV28	CASSRYGGGANTGELFF	TGTGCCAGCAGTCGTTATGGTGGGGGGGCGAACACCGGGGAGCTGTTTTTT
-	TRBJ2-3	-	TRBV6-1	CASSERLTGDHTQYF	TGTGCCAGCAGTGAGAGACTGACAGGAGACCATACGCAGTATTTT
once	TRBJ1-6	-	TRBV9	CASSVGSRGSNSPLHF	TGTGCCAGCAGCGTCGGGTCGCGGGGGAGTAATTCACCCCTCCACTTT
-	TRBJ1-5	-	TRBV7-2	CASSLSGTSIRDNQPQHF	TGTGCCAGCAGCTTATCCGGGACATCTATTAGGGACAATCAGCCCCAGCATTTT